A single sample is the source of the 32 T cell receptor beta chains below, sequenced in a study of T cell responses to AZD1222 COVID-19 vaccine. This table comes from immunoSEQ multiplex PCR, and its TCRdb copy is limited to in-frame clones, with some not included. This table has roughly 180,000 clones, about nine tenths appearing once. The material was peripheral blood, obtained 28 days after the second AZD1222 dose. These receptors came from an adult who received the AZD1222 COVID-19 vaccine.

The rearrangement links TRBV19 to TRBJ1-2; D uncertain. The V gene lost 6 bases and the J gene lost 3 bases, with 11 bases spanning the gap. The germline V gene encodes CDR1 LNHDA and CDR2 SQIVND (reference sequence). The CDR3 consists of 13 residues. In nucleotides, the CDR3 is TGTGCCAGTAGATGGGCTTTCCACTATGGCTACACCTTC. Its protein product is CASRWAFHYGYTF.

The rearrangement joins TRBV19 to TRBJ2-5; no definite D call. The CDR3 is 16 residues long. The V gene lost 5 bases and the J gene lost 0 bases, with 16 bases spanning the gap. Germline V CDR1 and CDR2: LNHDA, SQIVND (reference sequence). The chain's CDR3 is CASSSGQTRYQETQYF. The CDR3, as DNA: TGTGCCAGTAGTTCTGGGCAGACGCGATACCAAGAGACCCAGTACTTC.

The chain joins TRBV2 to TRBJ2-6; D might be TRBD1 or TRBD2, each matching 6 bases. CDR1 is SNHLY, CDR2 FYNNEI, per germline. The CDR3 is 16 residues long. V gave up 4 bases and J gave up 4 bases, with 14 bases separating them. CDR3 DNA: TGTGCCAGCAGTGGGGGGGCGCACCCCGGGGCCAACGTCCTGACTTTC. The encoded protein is CASSGGAHPGANVLTF.

CDR3 nucleotide sequence: TGTGCCAGTACCGACGAGGGGGGAGGAGTCTATGGCTACACCTTC. This translates into CASTDEGGGVYGYTF. The chain combines TRBV19 with TRBJ1-2; maybe TRBD1 (6 bases). V lost 7 bases to trimming and J lost 4 bases, with 19 bases between them. The germline V gene has CDR1 LNHDA and CDR2 SQIVND (reference sequence). The CDR3 has 15 amino acids.

The rearrangement joins TRBV5-1 to TRBJ1-2, with 9 positions matching TRBD1. Trimming at V came to 4 bases and at J to 0 bases, leaving 4 bases not matched to a gene. The CDR3 consists of 15 residues. CDR1 and CDR2 from the germline V gene are SGHRS and YFSETQ. In nucleotides, the CDR3 is TGCGCCAGCAGCGACCGGGACAGGGCTAACTATGGCTACACCTTC. This gives the protein CASSDRDRANYGYTF.

This clone occurred once. The chain links TRBV10-3 to TRBJ1-1; 8 bases match TRBD1. The V and J ends lost 3 bases and 0 bases, in that order; junction bases with no gene match: 15. This CDR3 is 19 amino acids long. CDR1 and CDR2 (germline): ENHRY, SYGVKD. CDR3 sequence (DNA): TGTGCCATCAGTGACCCCTGGCGGCAGGGGGCCCCCATGAACACTGAAGCTTTCTTT. It codes for CAISDPWRQGAPMNTEAFF.

This clone was observed once. The rearrangement uses TRBV11-2 and TRBJ2-7, with D perhaps matching TRBD1 (6 bases). Per the germline V gene, CDR1 is SGHAT and CDR2 is FQNNGV. The CDR3 has 15 amino acids. Trimming stripped 0 bases from V and 2 bases from J, with 11 bases between. The CDR3 DNA follows: TGTGCCAGCAGCTTAGATCATCAGGGGACCTACGAGCAGTACTTC. It is translated as CASSLDHQGTYEQYF.

The chain recombines TRBV6-5 with TRBJ2-1; D gene ambiguous. The V gene's germline CDR1 is MNHEY and CDR2 SVGAGI. The V and J ends lost 6 bases and 8 bases respectively, with 11 bases between them. The CDR3 spans 12 residues. The CDR3 region has the DNA TGTGCCAGCAGCCGTAGGTCTCATGAGCAGTTCTTC. Translated: CASSRRSHEQFF.

In DNA form, the CDR3 reads TGCGCCAGCAGCCCCAAGCCGGGGTCGAACACTGAAGCTTTCTTT. This encodes CASSPKPGSNTEAFF. This chain links TRBV5-1 with TRBJ1-1; D is undetermined. The CDR3 spans 15 residues. V was shortened by 4 bases and J by 1 base, with 14 bases between the two germline ends. Germline V lookup: CDR1 SGHRS, CDR2 YFSETQ.

The rearrangement uses TRBV24-1 and TRBJ1-2, with D possibly being TRBD1 (6 bases). The CDR3 loop spans 15 amino acids. The V end lost 3 bases, the J end lost 10 bases, and 20 bases lay between the germline ends. In germline, CDR1 is KGHDR, CDR2 SFDVKD. This CDR3 reads CATSDKREGESAYTF. The CDR3 DNA sequence: TGTGCCACCAGTGATAAACGGGAGGGGGAAAGCGCCTACACCTTC.

The chain links TRBV14 to TRBJ2-2; D is perhaps TRBD1 or TRBD2 (6 bases each). CDR1 and CDR2 (germline): SGHDN, FVKESK. Trimming left V 5 bases short and J 6 bases short, with 22 bases between. CDR3 length: 17 amino acids. The CDR3 spells CASSSRGGPHPAGELFF. CDR3 DNA: TGTGCCAGCAGCTCCCGAGGGGGGCCCCATCCGGCCGGGGAGCTGTTTTTT. The full variable domain, its missing parts supplied by reference TRBV14 and TRBJ2-2, is EAGVTQFPSHSVIEKGQTVTLRCDPISGHDNLYWYRRVMGKEIKFLLHFVKESKQDESGMPNNRFLAERTGGTYSTLKVQPAELEDSGVYFCASSSRGGPHPAGELFFGEGSRLTVL.

The chain combines TRBV3-1 (or the pseudogene TRBV3-2) with TRBJ1-1; D uncertain. This CDR3 region has 12 residues. The V gene's germline CDR1 is LGHDT and CDR2 YNNKEL (reference sequence). Trimming took off 3 bases at V and 7 bases at J, with 9 bases between the two ends. In nucleotides, the CDR3 is TGTGCCAGCAGCCATTTAGGTCTTGAAGCTTTCTTT. Amino acid sequence: CASSHLGLEAFF.

The chain carries TRBV19 and TRBJ2-2, with D possibly matching TRBD2 (5 bases). V was shortened by 3 bases and J by 4 bases, with 12 bases between the two germline ends. The germline V gene encodes CDR1 LNHDA and CDR2 SQIVND (reference sequence). This CDR3 contains 15 residues. Here the CDR3 reads CASSIRTHPTGELFF. In DNA form, the CDR3 reads TGTGCCAGTAGTATCCGGACTCATCCCACCGGGGAGCTGTTTTTT.

The rearrangement links TRBV2 to TRBJ1-1, with 9 bases aligning to TRBD1. Looked up from germline, CDR1 is SNHLY and CDR2 is FYNNEI. J gave up 2 bases and V 4 bases, and 5 bases lay outside the gene matches. This CDR3 spans 15 amino acids. The CDR3 region has the DNA TGTGCCAGCAGTGGAGGGGACAGGGCCAACACTGAAGCTTTCTTT. Amino acid sequence: CASSGGDRANTEAFF. Filled out from reference TRBV2 and TRBJ1-1, the complete variable domain reads EPEVTQTPSHQVTQMGQEVILRCVPISNHLYFYWYRQILGQKVEFLVSFYNNEISEKSEIFDDQFSVERPDGSNFTLKIRSTKLEDSAMYFCASSGGDRANTEAFFGQGTRLTVV.

The rearrangement links TRBV3-1 (or the pseudogene TRBV3-2) to TRBJ1-3; a possible D gene is TRBD1 (5 bases). Germline V gene lookup returns CDR1 LGHDT and CDR2 YNNKEL (reference sequence). The V end was cut by 4 bases, the J end by 0 bases, with 10 bases between. This CDR3 is 15 amino acids long. The CDR3 reads CASSLGVSSGNTIYF. For the CDR3, the DNA is TGTGCCAGCAGCCTGGGGGTAAGCTCTGGAAACACCATATATTTT.

This chain connects TRBV28 to TRBJ2-7; D may match TRBD1 or TRBD2 (6 bases each). This CDR3 has 14 amino acids. V was clipped by 6 bases and J by 6 bases, with 18 bases between them. Per the germline V gene, CDR1 is MDHEN and CDR2 is SYDVKM. This CDR3 is CASRGGYTGTEQYF. In DNA form, the CDR3 reads TGTGCCAGCAGGGGGGGTTATACAGGGACCGAGCAGTACTTC.

The chain joins TRBV10-3 to TRBJ1-2; no reliable D call. Trimming took off 3 bases at V and 2 bases at J, with 7 bases between the two ends. Germline lookup yields CDR1 ENHRY and CDR2 SYGVKD. The CDR3 has 13 amino acids. The CDR3 protein is CAISEGRNYGYTF. CDR3 nucleotide sequence: TGTGCCATCAGTGAAGGGCGGAACTATGGCTACACCTTC.

The rearrangement joins TRBV18 to TRBJ2-7, with TRBD2 matching over 10 bases. This CDR3 is 17 amino acids long. Germline CDR1 and CDR2: KGHSH and LQKENI. V lost 1 base to trimming and J lost 4 bases; unmatched junction nucleotides: 10. DNA of the CDR3: TGTGCCAGCTCACCACGAATTTTAGCGGGAGGATCATACGAGCAGTACTTC. Translating gives CASSPRILAGGSYEQYF.

This clone was recorded only once. V gene TRBV30 combines with J gene TRBJ1-3, with TRBD1 as a possible D gene (6 bases). Trimming took off 4 bases at V and 3 bases at J, with 10 bases between the two ends. The germline gives CDR1 GTSNPN, CDR2 SVGIG (reference sequence). The CDR3 extends over 13 amino acids. The CDR3 spells CAWTTGSGNTIYF. The CDR3 region has the DNA TGTGCCTGGACCACAGGGAGTGGAAACACCATATATTTT.

This rearrangement joins TRBV10-3 to TRBJ1-2; D gene unclear. The germline V gene encodes CDR1 ENHRY and CDR2 SYGVKD. V was pared by 2 bases and J by 5 bases, with 15 bases between. This CDR3 has 15 amino acids. The CDR3 coding sequence is TGTGCCATCAGTGAGGAGGCAGGCGCTTCTTATGGCTACACCTTC. This gives the protein CAISEEAGASYGYTF.

This rearrangement joins TRBV10-3 to TRBJ2-5; 7 nucleotides line up with TRBD1. The ends lost 4 bases at V and 3 bases at J; junction bases unmatched: 11. This CDR3 has 16 residues. In germline, CDR1 is ENHRY, CDR2 SYGVKD. The CDR3 DNA reads TGTGCCATCAGTGCCTTCCGAGGGGGCAGTGAAGAGACCCAGTACTTC. This sequence encodes CAISAFRGGSEETQYF.

The chain has TRBV24-1 and TRBJ2-1; D is perhaps TRBD1 or TRBD2 (7 bases each). Trimming removed 3 bases at V and 5 bases at J, with 22 bases between. This CDR3 contains 18 residues. Germline V lookup: CDR1 KGHDR, CDR2 SFDVKD. CDR3 region: CATSDPGQAAGVNNEQFF. DNA for the CDR3: TGTGCCACCAGTGATCCCGGACAGGCCGCGGGGGTAAACAATGAGCAGTTCTTC.

This chain uses TRBV28 with TRBJ1-6, with 7 positions matching TRBD1. Per germline, CDR1 MDHEN and CDR2 SYDVKM. The CDR3 is 16 amino acids. V shed 9 bases, J shed 1 base, and the junction held 9 bases outside the gene matches. The CDR3 nucleotides read TGTGCCAGTGAACGGGACAGAATGTCCTATAATTCACCCCTCCACTTT. Amino acid sequence: CASERDRMSYNSPLHF.

This clone was seen a few times. The chain links TRBV5-6 to TRBJ2-2; 9 bases fit TRBD2. The CDR3 runs 15 residues. The germline V gene has CDR1 SGHDT and CDR2 YYEEEE. V lost 4 bases to trimming and J lost 1 base; unmatched junction nucleotides: 2. CDR3 coding DNA: TGTGCCAGCAGCGGCGGGAGGGTGAACACCGGGGAGCTGTTTTTT. It translates to CASSGGRVNTGELFF.

V usage is TRBV6-4 and J usage is TRBJ1-5; tentative D call: TRBD1 (5 bases). Germline loops: CDR1 MRHNA, CDR2 SNTAGT. V dropped 3 bases and J dropped 1 base, with 10 bases sitting between them. This CDR3 spans 15 amino acids. The CDR3 region is CASSERGRSNQPQHF. The CDR3 bases are TGTGCCAGCAGTGAGAGGGGCCGGAGCAATCAGCCCCAGCATTTT.

The CDR3 sequence: CASSLAQLYGYTF. Here the CDR3 DNA reads TGTGCCAGCAGCTTGGCACAGCTCTATGGCTACACCTTC. The chain uses TRBV5-4 and TRBJ1-2; D unresolved. This CDR3 contains 13 residues. The V gene's germline CDR1 is SGHNT and CDR2 YYREEE (reference sequence). Deletions cut 0 bases from V and 4 bases from J, with 7 bases between. Full variable domain (rest looked up from reference TRBV5-4 and TRBJ1-2): ETGVTQSPTHLIKTRGQQVTLRCSSQSGHNTVSWYQQALGQGPQFIFQYYREEENGRGNFPPRFSGLQFPNYSSELNVNALELDDSALYLCASSLAQLYGYTFGSGTRLTVV.

This chain joins TRBV27 and TRBJ1-1; 8 nucleotides align to TRBD1. The germline gives CDR1 MNHEY, CDR2 SMNVEV (reference sequence). The CDR3 is made up of 16 amino acids. V lost 3 bases to trimming and J lost 10 bases; unmatched junction nucleotides: 16. The CDR3 sequence: CASSFLTGAAIGIAFF. As DNA, the CDR3 is TGTGCCAGCAGTTTCCTGACAGGGGCGGCTATCGGAATAGCTTTCTTT.

With regard to this clone: Distinct nucleotide sequences in the sample also encode this CDR3. The chain couples TRBV28 to TRBJ1-2; the D is unclear. The length of the CDR3 is 11 residues. Germline CDR1 MDHEN, CDR2 SYDVKM. V shed 3 bases and J shed 6 bases, with 5 bases lying between them. The CDR3 DNA is TGTGCCAGCAGTTTGAGGGATGGCTACACCTTC. It translates to CASSLRDGYTF.

The chain joins TRBV5-1 to TRBJ2-1, with D possibly TRBD1 on 6 matching bases. Germline V lookup: CDR1 SGHRS, CDR2 YFSETQ. The CDR3 sequence is 16 residues long. The ends were cut back, 3 bases at V and 5 bases at J, with 18 bases in the middle. CDR3 sequence reads: CASSSLLGAGDNEQFF. The CDR3 nucleotides read TGCGCCAGCAGCTCGCTATTGGGGGCAGGTGACAATGAGCAGTTCTTC.

This clone was recorded only once. The chain's CDR3 is CASSYSGGGINEQFF. The CDR3 nucleotides are TGTGCCAGCAGTTACTCTGGCGGGGGGATCAATGAGCAGTTCTTC. This chain connects TRBV6-2 or TRBV6-3 to TRBJ2-1; 8 bases line up with TRBD2. The V segment lost 0 bases and the J segment 6 bases; nucleotides outside the gene matches: 4. CDR3 length: 15 residues. Germline V CDR1 and CDR2: MNHEY, SVGEGT.

V and J are TRBV30 and TRBJ1-1; D possibly corresponds to TRBD1 (5 bases). CDR3 size: 15 residues. Germline V gene lookup returns CDR1 GTSNPN and CDR2 SVGIG (reference sequence). Trimming left V 3 bases short and J 1 base short, with 15 bases between. The CDR3 nucleotides are TGTGCCTGGAGAGGTCAGGGTTGGGGGAACACTGAAGCTTTCTTT. Its protein product is CAWRGQGWGNTEAFF. The entire variable domain, with the rest obtained from reference TRBV30 and TRBJ1-1, is as follows: SQTIHQWPATLVQPVGSPLSLECTVEGTSNPNLYWYRQAAGRGLQLLFYSVGIGQISSEVPQNLSASRPQDRQFILSSKKLLLSDSGFYLCAWRGQGWGNTEAFFGQGTRLTVV.

J is TRBJ2-7 and V is TRBV20-1; D is perhaps TRBD2 (5 bases). The germline V gene has CDR1 DFQATT and CDR2 SNEGSKA (reference sequence). The CDR3 is 11 amino acids. V was clipped by 2 bases and J by 4 bases, with 6 bases between them. The CDR3 nucleotides are TGCAGTGCTAGACGGGAATACGAGCAGTACTTC. It specifies CSARREYEQYF.